This T cell receptor (beta chain) derives from a study of breast tumors, draining lymph nodes, adjacent tissues. Regarding the study as a whole: Tumors had less TCR diversity than lymph nodes, more than nontumor tissue. Data only fit, rather than demonstrated, lymph node origin of most tumor T cells.

Breast cancer patients provided tissue from their axillary draining lymph nodes. A single record per CDR3 protein comes from TCRdb applying MiXCR to the multiplex PCR reads. The data contain approximately 90,000 distinct CDR3 sequences, over 25% of them singletons. This clonotype occurred many times. What it binds is not known. This TCR was recovered from a female donor with breast cancer. Some clones in this sample may be carry-over from other donors' samples. The sample consisted of axillary lymph node tissue.

The CDR3 loop is CSASSGSATGELFF. In DNA form, the CDR3 reads TGCAGTGCTAGTAGCGGGAGTGCGACCGGGGAGCTGTTTTTT. The chain is built from TRBV20-1 and TRBJ2-2, with 9 positions matching TRBD2. V gave up 3 bases and J gave up 5 bases; unmatched junction bases: 4. From germline, CDR1 is DFQATT and CDR2 SNEGSKA (reference sequence). CDR3 length equals 14 residues.